This T cell receptor (beta chain) was documented in a study of technical replicates of blood from a few donors. This CDR3 has 11 amino acids. Germline V gene sequence: CDR1 MNHEY, CDR2 SVGAGI. Trimming left V 7 bases short and J 4 bases short, with 7 bases between. TCRdb's copy holds only in-frame clones and misses some; the assay was immunoSEQ multiplex PCR. The sample lists around 50,000 clones; 90% to 97% were seen once. The table lists this clone with a count of one. This chain links TRBV6-5 with TRBJ1-1; D is ambiguous. Sequencing was done on a sample of T cells isolated from PBMCs. This TCR was recovered from a human donor in good health. In DNA, the CDR3 is TGTGCCAGCAAATACGGCACTGAAGCTTTCTTT. It specifies CASKYGTEAFF.